The next 19 T cell receptor beta chains were all read from a single sample in a study of T cell repertoires in cytomegalovirus infection. One entry per CDR3 protein, called by TCRdb with MiXCR from the reads. The table has about 310,000 distinct CDR3 sequences, 15% to 20% seen once; the top ten hold 12%. Sequencing used PBMCs. Source of these receptors: a human donor in good health (CMV status not recorded). Some clones in this sample may be carry-over from other donors' samples.

This clonotype has a handful of counts. The V gene is TRBV28, the J gene TRBJ2-7, with D hard to call. The CDR3 spans 14 residues. Per the germline V gene, CDR1 is MDHEN and CDR2 is SYDVKM. With 3 bases removed from V and 0 bases from J, the gap between germline ends came to 9 bases. The CDR3 region has the DNA TGTGCCAGCAGTTTCAGTGTTCACTCCTACGAGCAGTACTTC. As protein: CASSFSVHSYEQYF. Complete variable domain (other parts from reference TRBV28 and TRBJ2-7): DVKVTQSSRYLVKRTGEKVFLECVQDMDHENMFWYRQDPGLGLRLIYFSYDVKMKEKGDIPEGYSVSREKKERFSLILESASTNQTSMYLCASSFSVHSYEQYFGPGTRLTVT.

The rearrangement joins TRBV5-5 to TRBJ1-3; possible D gene TRBD1, 6 bases. The CDR3 extends over 14 amino acids. Germline lookup yields CDR1 SGHKS and CDR2 YYEKEE (reference sequence). The ends were cut back, 2 bases at V and 5 bases at J, with 11 bases in the middle. The DNA of the CDR3 is TGTGCCAGCAGCTTCGGGACAAACAGAAACACCATATATTTT. Its translation is CASSFGTNRNTIYF.

This clonotype has only a few counts. J is TRBJ2-2 and V is TRBV12-3 or TRBV12-4; D is undetermined. With 7 bases removed from V and 2 bases from J, the gap between germline ends came to 14 bases. The CDR3 is 15 amino acids. CDR3: CASTAPAGNTGELFF. Written as DNA, the CDR3 is TGTGCCAGCACTGCCCCGGCAGGAAACACCGGGGAGCTGTTTTTT.

This clonotype was seen more than once but under ten times. This sequence joins TRBV12-3 or TRBV12-4 and TRBJ1-3; no firm D call. Trimming removed 3 bases from V and 0 bases from J, with 6 bases in between. CDR3 length: 14 amino acids. In DNA, the CDR3 is TGTGCCAGCAGTTTGAGAAACTCTGGAAACACCATATATTTT. It is translated as CASSLRNSGNTIYF.

This clonotype has a count of ten or more. This chain joins TRBV7-9 and TRBJ1-4; D unresolved. This CDR3 region has 14 residues. V was trimmed by 5 bases and J by 4 bases, leaving 11 bases between them. CDR1 SEHNR and CDR2 FQNEAQ come from the germline V gene (reference sequence). The CDR3 DNA follows: TGTGCCAGCAGCCTCGGGCAGTTTAATGAAAAACTGTTTTTT. Translation gives CASSLGQFNEKLFF.

This clonotype showed up just a few times. V and J are TRBV6-1 and TRBJ1-1; no firm D call. The CDR3 is 13 amino acids. V lost 4 bases to trimming and J lost 5 bases, with 11 bases between them. The germline CDR1 and CDR2 sequences are MNHNS and SASEGT. CDR3 protein: CASSARVVTEAFF. In nucleotides, the CDR3 is TGTGCCAGCAGTGCGCGGGTGGTAACTGAAGCTTTCTTT.

Comment on this clonotype: This may be a read error: a much more frequent sequence differs by one nucleotide. The rearrangement links TRBV7-8 to TRBJ2-5; no clear D. Germline V CDR1 and CDR2: SGHVS, FQNEAQ. V lost 5 bases, J lost 5 bases, and 24 bases lay in between. The CDR3 is 17 amino acids. CDR3 amino acids: CASSPKRVIVSVETQYF. For the CDR3, the DNA is TGTGCCAGCAGCCCAAAAAGGGTAATCGTTTCGGTGGAGACCCAGTACTTC. Drawing the rest from reference TRBV7-8 and TRBJ2-5, the complete variable domain is GAGVSQSPRYKVAKRGQDVALRCDPISGHVSLFWYQQALGQGPEFLTYFQNEAQLDKSGLPSDRFFAERPEGSVSTLKIQRTQQEDSAVYLCASSPKRVIVSVETQYFGPGTRLLVL.

The chain recombines TRBV5-6 with TRBJ1-2, with a weak D call TRBD1 (6 bases). This CDR3 region has 14 residues. V was trimmed by 4 bases and J by 4 bases, leaving 14 bases between them. Germline CDR1 and CDR2: SGHDT and YYEEEE. The CDR3 region is CASSKDSLPYGYTF. The CDR3 DNA sequence: TGTGCCAGCAGCAAGGACAGCCTCCCCTATGGCTACACCTTC.

This clonotype was observed a handful of times. J is TRBJ2-1 and V is TRBV4-1; no reliable D call. The ends were cut back, 4 bases at V and 14 bases at J, with 6 bases in the middle. CDR3 length: 9 residues. CDR1 MGHRA and CDR2 YSYEKL come from the germline V gene. CDR3 in amino acids: CASSRMEFF. Here the CDR3 DNA reads TGCGCCAGCAGCCGGATGGAGTTCTTC.

This rearrangement joins TRBV28 to TRBJ2-7, with D possibly being TRBD2 (5 bases). Germline-derived CDR1 and CDR2 are MDHEN and SYDVKM. This CDR3 contains 12 residues. Trimming removed 4 bases at V and 7 bases at J, with 11 bases between. CDR3 protein: CASSSARGEQYF. The CDR3 DNA is TGTGCCAGCAGTTCAGCTCGGGGAGAGCAGTACTTC.

The rearrangement joins TRBV28 to TRBJ1-6, with D maybe TRBD1 (6 bases). The CDR3 runs to 14 residues. Trimming pared 6 bases from V and 11 bases from J, leaving 17 bases between. Germline V gene lookup returns CDR1 MDHEN and CDR2 SYDVKM. CDR3 loop: CASRVGWGATPLHF. For the CDR3, the DNA is TGTGCCAGCAGAGTCGGGTGGGGGGCAACACCCCTCCACTTT.

The gene calls are TRBV7-9 and TRBJ1-2, with 7 bases aligning to TRBD1. Germline assignment: CDR1 SEHNR and CDR2 FQNEAQ (reference sequence). J was trimmed by 3 bases and V by 0 bases; bases with no gene match: 4. This CDR3 contains 15 residues. This chain's CDR3 is CASSLAQGSYYGYTF. The CDR3 DNA sequence: TGTGCCAGCAGCTTAGCACAGGGGTCATACTATGGCTACACCTTC. The full variable domain, rest sourced from reference TRBV7-9 and TRBJ1-2, is DTGVSQNPRHKITKRGQNVTFRCDPISEHNRLYWYRQTLGQGPEFLTYFQNEAQLEKSRLLSDRFSAERPKGSFSTLEIQRTEQGDSAMYLCASSLAQGSYYGYTFGSGTRLTVV.

This clonotype was observed many times. The V gene is TRBV19, the J gene TRBJ2-2, with TRBD2 identical over 9 bases. The length of the CDR3 is 14 residues. V dropped 10 bases and J dropped 4; count of bases not matched to a gene: 7. Germline loops: CDR1 LNHDA, CDR2 SQIVND (reference sequence). The CDR3 nucleotides are TGTGCCACCCAGCGGGGGGTACTCACCGGGGAGCTGTTTTTT. Translation: CATQRGVLTGELFF.

Many counts were recorded for this clonotype. This chain links TRBV7-2 with TRBJ2-3, with TRBD2 matching over 8 bases. The V and J ends lost 5 bases and 3 bases, in that order; junction bases with no gene match: 7. From germline, CDR1 is SGHTA and CDR2 FQGNSA. CDR3 size: 15 residues. CDR3 amino acids: CASSPGLVRTDTQYF. CDR3 DNA: TGTGCCAGCAGCCCGGGACTAGTAAGGACAGATACGCAGTATTTT.

The rearrangement joins TRBV9 to TRBJ2-3; TRBD1 matches at 9 bases. Germline lookup yields CDR1 SGDLS and CDR2 YYNGEE. This CDR3 has 19 residues. Unmatched junction bases numbered 17, after V lost 0 bases and J lost 6 bases. The DNA for the CDR3 is TGTGCCAGCAGCGTAGACGGGGGGACAGGGACCCCCCCCCCGGATACGCAGTATTTT. Translation gives CASSVDGGTGTPPPDTQYF.

This clonotype occurred a few times. The rearrangement uses TRBV20-1 and TRBJ1-3, with 7 bases aligning to TRBD1. This CDR3 comprises 14 residues. The V segment lost 6 bases and the J segment 4 bases; nucleotides outside the gene matches: 9. The germline gives CDR1 DFQATT, CDR2 SNEGSKA (reference sequence). This CDR3 is CSAKRDSAGNTIYF. In nucleotides, the CDR3 is TGCAGTGCGAAACGGGACAGCGCCGGAAACACCATATATTTT.

Only a few counts were recorded for this clonotype. The rearrangement uses TRBV12-3 or TRBV12-4 and TRBJ2-6, with D maybe TRBD1 (6 bases). The CDR3 spans 17 residues. Trimming stripped 4 bases from V and 1 base from J, with 14 bases between. The chain's CDR3 is CASSSLGAPSGANVLTF. In DNA form, the CDR3 reads TGTGCCAGCAGTTCTCTGGGGGCGCCATCTGGGGCCAACGTCCTGACTTTC.

This clonotype came up many times. The V and J genes are TRBV18 and TRBJ2-4; 12 bases are shared with TRBD2. Germline values: CDR1 KGHSH, CDR2 LQKENI. V trimming: 5 bases; J trimming: 2 bases; junction bases outside the gene matches: 7. The CDR3 has 17 amino acids. The DNA for the CDR3 is TGTGCCAGCTCAACTCGACTAGCGGGGGTGACCAAAAACATTCAGTACTTC. This encodes CASSTRLAGVTKNIQYF.

This clonotype was recorded many times. The chain carries TRBV12-3 or TRBV12-4 and TRBJ2-5, with 9 bases lining up with TRBD1. The CDR3 is 14 amino acids. The V and J ends lost 5 bases and 4 bases, in that order; junction bases with no gene match: 5. The CDR3 here is CASSPTGGRETQYF. CDR3 DNA: TGTGCCAGCAGTCCCACAGGGGGCCGAGAGACCCAGTACTTC.